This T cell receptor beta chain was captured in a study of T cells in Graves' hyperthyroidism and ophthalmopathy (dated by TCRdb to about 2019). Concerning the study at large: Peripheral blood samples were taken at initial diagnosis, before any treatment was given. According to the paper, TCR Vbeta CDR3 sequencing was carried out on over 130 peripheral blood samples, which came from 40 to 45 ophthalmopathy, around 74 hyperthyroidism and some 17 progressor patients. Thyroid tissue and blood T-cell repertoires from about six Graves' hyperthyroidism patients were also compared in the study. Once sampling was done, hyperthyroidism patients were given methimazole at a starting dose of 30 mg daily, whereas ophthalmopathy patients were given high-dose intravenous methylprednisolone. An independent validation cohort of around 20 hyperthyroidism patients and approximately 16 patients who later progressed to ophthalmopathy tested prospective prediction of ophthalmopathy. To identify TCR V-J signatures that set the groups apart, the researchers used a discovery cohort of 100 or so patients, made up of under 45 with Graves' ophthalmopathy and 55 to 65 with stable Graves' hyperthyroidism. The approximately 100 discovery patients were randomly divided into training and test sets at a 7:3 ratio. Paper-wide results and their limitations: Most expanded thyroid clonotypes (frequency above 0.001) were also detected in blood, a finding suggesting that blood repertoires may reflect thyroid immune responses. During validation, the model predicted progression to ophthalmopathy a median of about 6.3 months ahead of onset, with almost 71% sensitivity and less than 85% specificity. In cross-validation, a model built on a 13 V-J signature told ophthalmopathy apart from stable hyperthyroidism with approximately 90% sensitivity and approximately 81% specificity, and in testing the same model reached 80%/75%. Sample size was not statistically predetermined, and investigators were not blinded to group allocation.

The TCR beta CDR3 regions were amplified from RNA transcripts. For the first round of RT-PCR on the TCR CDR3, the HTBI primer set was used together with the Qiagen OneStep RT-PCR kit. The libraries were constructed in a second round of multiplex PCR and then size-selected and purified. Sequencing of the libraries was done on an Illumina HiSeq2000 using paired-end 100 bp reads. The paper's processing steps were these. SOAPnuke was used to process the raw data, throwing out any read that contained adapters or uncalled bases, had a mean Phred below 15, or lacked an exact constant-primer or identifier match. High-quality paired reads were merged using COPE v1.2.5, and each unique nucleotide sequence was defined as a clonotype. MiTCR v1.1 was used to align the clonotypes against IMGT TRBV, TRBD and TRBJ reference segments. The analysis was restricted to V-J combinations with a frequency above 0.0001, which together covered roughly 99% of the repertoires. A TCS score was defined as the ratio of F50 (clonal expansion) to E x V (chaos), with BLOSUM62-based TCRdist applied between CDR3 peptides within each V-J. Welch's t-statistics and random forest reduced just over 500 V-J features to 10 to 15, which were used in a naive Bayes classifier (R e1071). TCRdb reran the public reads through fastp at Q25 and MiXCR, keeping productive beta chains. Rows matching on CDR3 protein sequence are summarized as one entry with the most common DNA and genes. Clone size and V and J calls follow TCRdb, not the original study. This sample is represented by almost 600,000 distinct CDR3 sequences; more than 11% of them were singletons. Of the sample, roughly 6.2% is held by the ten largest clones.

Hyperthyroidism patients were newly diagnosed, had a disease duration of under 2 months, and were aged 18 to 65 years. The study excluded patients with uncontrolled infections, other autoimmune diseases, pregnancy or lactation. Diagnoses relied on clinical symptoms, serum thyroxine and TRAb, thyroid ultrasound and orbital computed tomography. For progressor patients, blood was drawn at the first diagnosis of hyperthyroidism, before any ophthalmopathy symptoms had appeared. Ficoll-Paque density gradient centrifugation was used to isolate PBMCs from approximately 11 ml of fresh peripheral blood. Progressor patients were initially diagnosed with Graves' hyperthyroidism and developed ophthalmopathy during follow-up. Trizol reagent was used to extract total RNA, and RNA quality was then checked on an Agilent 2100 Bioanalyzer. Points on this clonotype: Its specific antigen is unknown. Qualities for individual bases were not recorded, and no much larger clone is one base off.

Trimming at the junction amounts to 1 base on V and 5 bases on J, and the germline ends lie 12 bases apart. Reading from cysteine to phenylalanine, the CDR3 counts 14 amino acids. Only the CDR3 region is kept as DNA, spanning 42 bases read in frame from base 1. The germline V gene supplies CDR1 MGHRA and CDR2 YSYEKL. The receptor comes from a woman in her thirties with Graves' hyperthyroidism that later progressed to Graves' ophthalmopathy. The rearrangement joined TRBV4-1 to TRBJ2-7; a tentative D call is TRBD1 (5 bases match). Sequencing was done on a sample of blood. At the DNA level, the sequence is TGCGCCAGCAGCCAAGTTATGGGGCAGAACGAGCAGTACTTC. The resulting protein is CASSQVMGQNEQYF.